This entry lists 6 T cell receptor beta chains sequenced from one sample in a study of OX40 agonist ivuxolimab in advanced cancers. Sequencing used immunoSEQ multiplex PCR; TCRdb keeps in-frame clones, though not all of them. The profile shows some 110,000 clones, around 93% of them singletons. This specimen was CD4+ or CD8+ T cells sorted from blood, taken in a trial of the OX40 agonist ivuxolimab. The receptors were gathered from an adult with an advanced solid tumor such as melanoma, head and neck, liver or kidney cancer.

The gene calls are TRBV11-2 and TRBJ2-7; D unclear. Germline values: CDR1 SGHAT, CDR2 FQNNGV. The germline V and J ends were trimmed by 3 bases and 4 bases, with 10 bases remaining between them. The CDR3 is 13 amino acids. The CDR3 here is CASSLKTNYEQYF. The CDR3 DNA reads TGTGCCAGCAGCTTGAAAACGAATTACGAGCAGTACTTC. Using reference TRBV11-2 and TRBJ2-7 for the parts outside the CDR3, the full variable domain is EAGVAQSPRYKIIEKRQSVAFWCNPISGHATLYWYQQILGQGPKLLIQFQNNGVVDDSQLPKDRFSAERLKGVDSTLKIQPAKLEDSAVYLCASSLKTNYEQYFGPGTRLTVT.

The chain carries TRBV14 and TRBJ1-1; TRBD1 might be the D (5 bases). The CDR3 contains 14 residues. V was clipped by 5 bases and J by 0 bases, with 10 bases between them. CDR1 and CDR2 from the germline V gene are SGHDN and FVKESK. CDR3 in amino acids: CASSSAGLNTEAFF. CDR3 nucleotide sequence: TGTGCCAGCAGCTCAGCGGGGCTGAACACTGAAGCTTTCTTT.

The chain combines TRBV5-1 with TRBJ1-4; D remains unclear. V lost 7 bases to trimming and J lost 5 bases, with 15 bases between them. The CDR3 has 14 residues. The germline V gene encodes CDR1 SGHRS and CDR2 YFSETQ. This CDR3 is CASGRETPNEKLFF. The DNA of the CDR3 is TGCGCCAGCGGGCGGGAGACCCCGAATGAAAAACTGTTTTTT.

This clone came up once. V usage is TRBV6-1 and J usage is TRBJ1-6, with unresolved D. The CDR3 spans 13 residues. V was clipped by 4 bases and J by 16 bases, with 17 bases between them. Germline V CDR1 and CDR2: MNHNS, SASEGT. The CDR3 DNA follows: TGTGCCAGCAGTGCCCTTCTGTCCCGGGAGCTCCACTTT. This gives the protein CASSALLSRELHF.

The rearrangement links TRBV15 to TRBJ2-3; possible D gene TRBD2, 7 bases. V was shortened by 5 bases and J by 3 bases, with 18 bases between the two germline ends. Germline V gives CDR1 LNHNV, CDR2 YYDKDF (reference sequence). The CDR3 length is 16 residues. The CDR3: CATSLSKGGVTDTQYF. DNA of the CDR3: TGTGCCACCAGCTTGTCAAAGGGGGGGGTAACAGATACGCAGTATTTT.

The V gene is TRBV11-3, the J gene TRBJ2-3, with D perhaps TRBD1 (6 bases). Germline lookup yields CDR1 SGHNT and CDR2 YENEEA. This CDR3 is built from 19 residues. V was pared by 5 bases and J by 4 bases, with 28 bases between. The CDR3 is CASSPGGPLTEGVSDTQYF. In nucleotides, the CDR3 is TGTGCCAGCAGCCCTGGGGGCCCACTAACGGAAGGAGTATCAGATACGCAGTATTTT.